This entry lists 20 T cell receptor beta chains sequenced from one sample in a study of regulatory T cells in long-lasting Graves disease. Time point specified: newly diagnosed GD, antithyroid drugs for less than 3 months. After RNA was extracted from PBMCs, the TCR library was made from it. Investigators prepared the TCR beta libraries by applying iRepertoire HTBI primers and Arm-PCR of CDR3 regions. A single record per CDR3 protein comes from TCRdb applying MiXCR to the multiplex PCR reads. This table holds about 540,000 distinct CDR3 sequences, roughly 14% found once. The sample also formed part of further work on T cells in Graves' hyperthyroidism and ophthalmopathy.

Here the sequenced sample was peripheral blood mononuclear cells (PBMCs), taken at new diagnosis, from a patient treated with antithyroid drugs. These receptors were obtained from a man between 25 and 39 years old with Graves disease.

This clonotype was observed a few times. The chain has TRBV12-3 or TRBV12-4 and TRBJ2-1, with 12 nucleotides matching TRBD2. The trim removed 10 bases at V and 9 bases at J, leaving 7 bases unmatched. The CDR3 sequence is 13 residues long. The CDR3 sequence: CATHLAGGGEQFF. CDR3 in DNA: TGTGCCACGCACCTAGCGGGAGGGGGTGAGCAGTTCTTC.

This clonotype showed up many times. V is TRBV12-3 or TRBV12-4 and J is TRBJ2-1; D possibly corresponds to TRBD1 (6 bases). This CDR3 comprises 12 residues. Trimming removed 6 bases at V and 8 bases at J, with 11 bases between. As DNA, the CDR3 is TGTGCCAGCAGCCACACAGGGTATGAGCAGTTCTTC. Translating it yields CASSHTGYEQFF.

This clonotype was observed a handful of times. Here the CDR3 reads CASSLVGGPGEQYF. The CDR3 bases are TGTGCCAGCAGCTTAGTAGGAGGGCCAGGGGAGCAGTACTTC. The V call is TRBV7-9, the J call TRBJ2-7; maybe TRBD2 (6 bases). This CDR3 region has 14 residues. The ends were cut back, 1 base at V and 7 bases at J, with 14 bases in the middle. The V gene's germline CDR1 is SEHNR and CDR2 FQNEAQ (reference sequence).

This clonotype has a count of ten or more. The chain combines TRBV19 with TRBJ2-7; D call uncertain. Trimming removed 5 bases from V and 1 base from J, with 18 bases in between. The germline V gene has CDR1 LNHDA and CDR2 SQIVND (reference sequence). The CDR3 spans 16 residues. DNA of the CDR3: TGTGCCAGTAGTCCTCATCGGAGATCGGCGTCCTACGAGCAGTACTTC. It encodes CASSPHRRSASYEQYF.

In this sample, this clonotype turned up many times. The chain is built from TRBV12-3 or TRBV12-4 and TRBJ2-3; TRBD2 aligns across 10 bases. This CDR3 comprises 12 residues. The J segment lost 1 base and the V segment lost 11 bases, leaving 0 bases of the junction unmatched. CDR3 sequence (DNA): TGTGCCGGGACTAGCGGCACAGATACGCAGTATTTT. Translated: CAGTSGTDTQYF.

This clonotype was recorded many times. V is TRBV3-1 and J is TRBJ1-1; no clear D. CDR3 length: 12 residues. V lost 1 base, J lost 11 bases, and 11 bases lay in between. Germline CDR1 reads LGHDT; CDR2 reads YNNKEL (reference sequence). CDR3 region: CASSQGEDPAFF. CDR3 DNA: TGTGCCAGCAGCCAAGGCGAAGATCCGGCTTTCTTT.

This clonotype was recorded at least ten times. The gene calls are TRBV28 and TRBJ2-5; 7 bases fit TRBD2. The V segment lost 7 bases and the J segment 6 bases; nucleotides outside the gene matches: 14. Germline loops: CDR1 MDHEN, CDR2 SYDVKM. The CDR3 length is 15 residues. CDR3 nucleotide sequence: TGTGCCAGCAAAGCGGGGTCCGCGTTCACCCAGACCCAGTACTTC. It codes for CASKAGSAFTQTQYF.

This clonotype occurred many times. V gene TRBV20-1 combines with J gene TRBJ2-1, with D possibly called TRBD1 or TRBD2 (5 bases each). With 5 bases removed from V and 10 bases from J, the gap between germline ends came to 15 bases. This CDR3 comprises 12 residues. Germline V gene data show CDR1 as DFQATT and CDR2 as SNEGSKA (reference sequence). DNA for the CDR3: TGCAGTGCTCGCAGGGACGGATACGAGCAGTTCTTC. Translation: CSARRDGYEQFF.

The chain combines TRBV19 with TRBJ1-3; no clear D gene. This CDR3 spans 12 amino acids. V lost 7 bases to trimming and J lost 0 bases, with 4 bases between them. In germline, CDR1 is LNHDA, CDR2 SQIVND (reference sequence). CDR3 amino acids: CASMGSGNTIYF. The CDR3 coding sequence is TGTGCCAGTATGGGCTCTGGAAACACCATATATTTT.

The sample holds many counts of this clonotype. V usage is TRBV7-2 and J usage is TRBJ1-1; 7 bases are a match to TRBD1. Germline-derived CDR1 and CDR2 are SGHTA and FQGNSA. The CDR3 consists of 14 residues. Unmatched junction bases numbered 8, after V lost 5 bases and J lost 5 bases. The CDR3 DNA reads TGTGCCAGCAGCGCTCTCGGCAGGGGGACTGAAGCTTTCTTT. Its protein product is CASSALGRGTEAFF.

This clonotype has a count of ten or more. The chain couples TRBV2 to TRBJ1-2; 9 bases agree with TRBD1. The CDR3 length is 16 residues. Germline V CDR1 and CDR2: SNHLY, FYNNEI. J was trimmed by 4 bases and V by 2 bases; bases with no gene match: 8. The CDR3 DNA reads as TGTGCCAGCAGTGAAAAGGACAGGGGATGGGTCTATGGCTACACCTTC. It codes for CASSEKDRGWVYGYTF.

CDR3 sequence reads: CSSSGKGYEQYF. The DNA for the CDR3 is TGCAGTTCAAGCGGGAAGGGGTACGAGCAGTACTTC. The chain carries TRBV20-1 and TRBJ2-7, with TRBD2 matching over 7 bases. V was clipped by 8 bases and J by 4 bases; unmatched bases: 8. Germline V gene data show CDR1 as DFQATT and CDR2 as SNEGSKA (reference sequence). This CDR3 has 12 residues.

This clonotype was found a few times. The chain couples TRBV27 to TRBJ1-1; D possibly corresponds to TRBD1 (6 bases). This CDR3 region has 13 residues. Trimming took off 5 bases at V and 7 bases at J, with 14 bases between the two ends. CDR1 is MNHEY and CDR2 is SMNVEV in the germline V gene (reference sequence). CDR3 coding DNA: TGTGCCAGCAGTCAATACCGGGACAATGAAGCTTTCTTT. It encodes CASSQYRDNEAFF.

This clonotype was counted a few times. The chain uses TRBV25-1 and TRBJ2-3; D not certain. V was pared by 0 bases and J by 1 base, with 11 bases between. This CDR3 comprises 16 residues. Germline V gene data show CDR1 as MGHDK and CDR2 as SYGVNS. CDR3 in amino acids: CASSEYAALRTDTQYF. CDR3 nucleotide sequence: TGTGCCAGCAGTGAATATGCAGCCCTTCGCACAGATACGCAGTATTTT.

V and J are TRBV20-1 and TRBJ2-2; 7 bases line up with TRBD1. The junction had 7 bases not matched to a gene; V was cut back by 3 bases and J by 6 bases. CDR1 and CDR2 from the germline V gene are DFQATT and SNEGSKA (reference sequence). The CDR3 has 14 amino acids. The CDR3 DNA is TGCAGTGCTAGGGCTACGGGGACAGCCGGGGAGCTGTTTTTT. This translates into CSARATGTAGELFF.

This clonotype was detected many times. The chain is built from TRBV2 and TRBJ1-2, with a tentative D call TRBD1 (5 bases). CDR1 SNHLY and CDR2 FYNNEI come from the germline V gene. The CDR3 covers 14 residues. Trimming pared 6 bases from V and 0 bases from J, leaving 11 bases between. CDR3 DNA sequence: TGTGCCAGCAGCGCCTTGGGGGCTAACTATGGCTACACCTTC. Translated, it gives CASSALGANYGYTF.

This clonotype was counted ten times or more. The V and J genes are TRBV20-1 and TRBJ2-1; 7 positions match TRBD2. Germline trimming cut 5 bases from V and 5 bases from J; bases unmatched to any gene: 12. This CDR3 has 15 amino acids. The V gene's germline CDR1 is DFQATT and CDR2 SNEGSKA (reference sequence). The DNA of the CDR3 is TGCAGTGCTCCGCCTGGAGGAGCGGGGAACAATGAGCAGTTCTTC. It specifies CSAPPGGAGNNEQFF.

This clonotype was detected ten times or more. The V call is TRBV20-1, the J call TRBJ2-6; D perhaps matches TRBD1 (5 bases). V lost 3 bases and J 1 base, leaving 13 bases between the germline ends. This CDR3 spans 16 amino acids. Germline assignment: CDR1 DFQATT and CDR2 SNEGSKA (reference sequence). DNA for the CDR3: TGCAGTGCTAGCCCCAGGGAAGGGTCTGGGGCCAACGTCCTGACTTTC. Protein product: CSASPREGSGANVLTF.

For this clonotype: Relative to the germline gene, one junction end is altered; a read error may explain this. The V call is TRBV20-1, the J call TRBJ1-1; the match to TRBD1 covers 8 bases. The CDR3 spans 15 residues. From germline, CDR1 is DFQATT and CDR2 SNEGSKA (reference sequence). DNA of the CDR3: TGCAGTGCTAGAGATCCAGGGGGCGCAAGGACTGAAGCTGTCTTT. It specifies CSARDPGGARTEAVF.

This clonotype was observed at least ten times. The chain employs TRBV5-6 and TRBJ1-5, with a tentative D call TRBD1 (6 bases). There are 16 residues in the CDR3. Germline V gene data show CDR1 as SGHDT and CDR2 as YYEEEE. V was shortened by 4 bases and J by 0 bases, with 14 bases between the two germline ends. CDR3 protein: CASSKTGTPSNQPQHF. In nucleotides, the CDR3 is TGTGCCAGCAGCAAAACCGGGACACCTAGCAATCAGCCCCAGCATTTT. The full variable domain, with the rest looked up from reference TRBV5-6 and TRBJ1-5, is DAGVTQSPTHLIKTRGQQVTLRCSPKSGHDTVSWYQQALGQGPQFIFQYYEEEERQRGNFPDRFSGHQFPNYSSELNVNALLLGDSALYLCASSKTGTPSNQPQHFGDGTRLSIL.